This note documents a single T cell receptor (beta chain) sequence. The table came from immunoSEQ multiplex PCR; TCRdb's copy has only in-frame clones and leaves some out. Here the sample spans tens of thousands of clones, around four fifths being singletons. These data are taken from a study of OX40 agonist ivuxolimab in advanced cancers. The CDR3 is 12 amino acids. V shed 1 base and J shed 7 bases, with 4 bases lying between them. Germline CDR1 SGHTA, CDR2 FQGTGA. V is TRBV7-3 and J is TRBJ2-2; no clear D gene. This material consisted of CD4+ or CD8+ T cells sorted from blood, taken in a trial of the OX40 agonist ivuxolimab. This receptor was identified in an adult with an advanced solid tumor such as melanoma, head and neck, liver or kidney cancer. The CDR3 DNA follows: TGTGCCAGCAGCTTAATGAACGGGGAGCTGTTTTTT. Protein sequence: CASSLMNGELFF.